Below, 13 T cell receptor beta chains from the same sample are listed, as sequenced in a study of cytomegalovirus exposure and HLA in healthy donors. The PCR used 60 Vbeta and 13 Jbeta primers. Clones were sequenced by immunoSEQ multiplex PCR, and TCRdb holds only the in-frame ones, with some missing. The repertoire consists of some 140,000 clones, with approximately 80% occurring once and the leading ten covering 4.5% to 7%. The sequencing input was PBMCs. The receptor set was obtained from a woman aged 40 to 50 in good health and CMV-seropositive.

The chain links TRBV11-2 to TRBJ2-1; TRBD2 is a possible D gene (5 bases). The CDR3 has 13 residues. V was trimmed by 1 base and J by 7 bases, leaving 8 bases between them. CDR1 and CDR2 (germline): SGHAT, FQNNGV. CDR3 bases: TGTGCCAGCAGCTTAGGCGGGTCTAATGAGCAGTTCTTC. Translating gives CASSLGGSNEQFF.

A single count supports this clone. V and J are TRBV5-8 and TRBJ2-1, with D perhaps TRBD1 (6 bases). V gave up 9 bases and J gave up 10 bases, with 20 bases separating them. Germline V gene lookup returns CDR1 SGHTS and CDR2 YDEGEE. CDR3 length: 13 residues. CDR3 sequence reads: CAIPPGQFGEQFF. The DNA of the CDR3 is TGTGCCATCCCTCCCGGACAGTTCGGGGAGCAGTTCTTC.

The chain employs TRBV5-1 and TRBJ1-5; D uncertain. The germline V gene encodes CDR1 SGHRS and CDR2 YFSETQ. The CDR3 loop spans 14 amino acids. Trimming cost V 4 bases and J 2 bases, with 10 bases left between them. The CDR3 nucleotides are TGCGCCAGCAGCCGACTGGGTGGCAATCAGCCCCAGCATTTT. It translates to CASSRLGGNQPQHF.

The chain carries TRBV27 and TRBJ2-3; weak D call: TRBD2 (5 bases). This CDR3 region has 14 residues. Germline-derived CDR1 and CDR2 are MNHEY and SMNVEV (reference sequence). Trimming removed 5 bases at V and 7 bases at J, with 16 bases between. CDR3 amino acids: CASSLRGLGNTQYF. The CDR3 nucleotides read TGTGCCAGCAGTCTACGGGGTCTTGGGAATACGCAGTATTTT.

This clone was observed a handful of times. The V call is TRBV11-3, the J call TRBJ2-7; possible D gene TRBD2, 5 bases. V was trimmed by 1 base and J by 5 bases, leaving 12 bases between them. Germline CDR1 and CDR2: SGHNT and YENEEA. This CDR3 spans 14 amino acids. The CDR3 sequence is CASSLGGSPHEQYF. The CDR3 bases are TGTGCCAGCAGCTTAGGAGGGAGTCCCCACGAGCAGTACTTC.

CDR3 bases: TGTGCCAGCAGCGTAGAGTCGAGGAACTCCTACAATGAGCAGTTCTTC. This codes for CASSVESRNSYNEQFF. The V and J genes are TRBV9 and TRBJ2-1; D not certain. Between the trimmed V and J ends, which lost 0 bases and 0 bases, there was a span of 10 bases. The germline V gene has CDR1 SGDLS and CDR2 YYNGEE. This CDR3 comprises 16 residues.

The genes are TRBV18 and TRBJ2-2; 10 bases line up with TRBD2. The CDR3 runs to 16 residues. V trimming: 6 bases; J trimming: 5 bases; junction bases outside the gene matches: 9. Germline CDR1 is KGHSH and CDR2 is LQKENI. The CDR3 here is CASSSEAGGRTGELFF. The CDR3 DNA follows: TGTGCCAGCTCCTCCGAAGCGGGAGGGCGGACCGGGGAGCTGTTTTTT.

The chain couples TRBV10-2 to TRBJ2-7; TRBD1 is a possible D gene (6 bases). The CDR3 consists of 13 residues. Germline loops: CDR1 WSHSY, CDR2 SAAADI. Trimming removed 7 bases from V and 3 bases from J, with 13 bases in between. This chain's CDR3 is CASKRQDHYEQYF. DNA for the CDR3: TGCGCCAGCAAAAGACAGGACCACTACGAGCAGTACTTC.

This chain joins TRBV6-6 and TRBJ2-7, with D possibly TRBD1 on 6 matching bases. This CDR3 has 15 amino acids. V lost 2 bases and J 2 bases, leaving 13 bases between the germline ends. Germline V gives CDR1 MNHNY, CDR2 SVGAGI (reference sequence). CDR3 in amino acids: CASSYDRQAPYEQYF. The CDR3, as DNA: TGTGCCAGCAGTTACGATCGACAGGCCCCCTACGAGCAGTACTTC.

CDR3 nucleotide sequence: TGTGCCTGGAGGACTAGCTTAGCCTACGAGCAGTACTTC. As protein: CAWRTSLAYEQYF. V gene TRBV30 combines with J gene TRBJ2-7; 7 bases match TRBD2. CDR3 length: 13 residues. Per germline, CDR1 GTSNPN and CDR2 SVGIG (reference sequence). V lost 3 bases, J lost 2 bases, and 4 bases stayed unmatched.

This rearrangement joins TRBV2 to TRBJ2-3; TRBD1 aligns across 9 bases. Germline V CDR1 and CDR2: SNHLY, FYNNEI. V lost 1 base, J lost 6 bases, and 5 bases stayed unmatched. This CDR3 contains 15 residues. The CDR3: CASSEGRDRVDTQYF. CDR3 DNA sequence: TGTGCCAGCAGTGAAGGGAGGGACAGGGTTGATACGCAGTATTTT.

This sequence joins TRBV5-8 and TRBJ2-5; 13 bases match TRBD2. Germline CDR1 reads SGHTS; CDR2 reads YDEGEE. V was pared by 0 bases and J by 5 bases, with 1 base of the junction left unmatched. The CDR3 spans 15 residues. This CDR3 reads CASSLELAGGETQYF. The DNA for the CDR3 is TGTGCCAGCAGCTTGGAACTAGCGGGAGGGGAGACCCAGTACTTC.

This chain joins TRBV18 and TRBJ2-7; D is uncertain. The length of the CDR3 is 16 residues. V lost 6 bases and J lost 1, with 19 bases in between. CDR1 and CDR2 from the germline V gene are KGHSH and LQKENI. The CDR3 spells CASSHRSVTQSYEQYF. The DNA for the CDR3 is TGTGCCAGCTCCCACCGCTCGGTGACACAGTCCTACGAGCAGTACTTC.